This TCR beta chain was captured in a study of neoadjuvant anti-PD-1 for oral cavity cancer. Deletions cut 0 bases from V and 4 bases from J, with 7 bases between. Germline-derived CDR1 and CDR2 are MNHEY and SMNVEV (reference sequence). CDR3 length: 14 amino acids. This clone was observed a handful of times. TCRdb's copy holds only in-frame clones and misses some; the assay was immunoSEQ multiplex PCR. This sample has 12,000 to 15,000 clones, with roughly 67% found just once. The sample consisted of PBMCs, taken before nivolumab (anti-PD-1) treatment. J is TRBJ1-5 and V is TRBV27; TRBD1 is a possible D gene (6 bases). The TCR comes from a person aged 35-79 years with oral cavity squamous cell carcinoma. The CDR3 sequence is CASSLSQGNQPQHF. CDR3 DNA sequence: TGTGCCAGCAGTTTATCACAGGGAAATCAGCCCCAGCATTTT.